One and the same sample provided the 13 T cell receptor beta chains below, sequenced in a study of post-analysis software for immune sequencing data. The antigens these receptors bind are not known. Study-level results: TRBV5-6, TRBV5-1 and TRBV20-1 were among four or five TRBV segments more frequent in patients than controls.

cDNA libraries of TCR beta carried unique molecular identifiers. TCRdb re-called the PCR reads through MiXCR, storing one row per CDR3 protein. The table includes about 770,000 distinct CDR3 sequences, approximately 44% detected once. The specimen sequenced was blood. The receptors come from a girl between 10 and 17 years old with multiple sclerosis.

V usage is TRBV20-1 and J usage is TRBJ1-4; 9 bases align to TRBD1. Germline-derived CDR1 and CDR2 are DFQATT and SNEGSKA (reference sequence). V shed 0 bases, J shed 4 bases, and the junction held 9 bases outside the gene matches. This CDR3 spans 17 amino acids. CDR3 nucleotide sequence: TGCAGTGCTAGAGATAGGGACAGGGCGCCGGGTAATGAAAAACTGTTTTTT. This codes for CSARDRDRAPGNEKLFF.

The J gene is TRBJ2-7, the V gene TRBV4-3; TRBD1 agrees at 7 bases. Per germline, CDR1 LGHNA and CDR2 YSLEER. The V and J ends lost 0 bases and 3 bases, in that order; junction bases with no gene match: 11. CDR3 length equals 17 residues. The CDR3 loop reads CASSQERGLGGHYEQYF. In DNA form, the CDR3 reads TGCGCCAGCAGCCAAGAAAGGGGGCTAGGGGGACACTACGAGCAGTACTTC.

This chain links TRBV6-1 with TRBJ2-7; possibly TRBD1 for D (5 bases). The CDR3 loop spans 17 amino acids. V gave up 4 bases and J gave up 9 bases, with 28 bases separating them. Germline V gene lookup returns CDR1 MNHNS and CDR2 SASEGT. DNA for the CDR3: TGTGCCAGCAGTGCCCCCCTAAGGCCCCAGGGATCTGAGGCGCAGTACTTC. This translates into CASSAPLRPQGSEAQYF.

This clonotype turned up a few times. The CDR3 here is CASSVGFGQTGNQPQHF. The CDR3 DNA reads TGTGCCAGCAGCGTAGGGTTTGGACAGACAGGGAATCAGCCCCAGCATTTT. The J gene is TRBJ1-5, the V gene TRBV9; 7 bases match TRBD1. From germline, CDR1 is SGDLS and CDR2 YYNGEE. CDR3 length equals 17 residues. The V gene end was trimmed by 0 bases and the J gene end by 4 bases; junction bases not matched to a gene: 10.

This chain uses TRBV7-9 with TRBJ2-5; 8 nucleotides line up with TRBD2. The CDR3 is 15 amino acids. The germline V gene encodes CDR1 SEHNR and CDR2 FQNEAQ (reference sequence). The V gene end was trimmed by 5 bases and the J gene end by 5 bases; junction bases not matched to a gene: 10. The CDR3 here is CASSGVEREMETQYF. The CDR3 DNA follows: TGTGCCAGCAGCGGGGTCGAGCGGGAGATGGAGACCCAGTACTTC.

As DNA, the CDR3 is TGTGCCAGCAGCCCGACCGGGACAGTCAATGAAAAACTGTTTTTT. It translates to CASSPTGTVNEKLFF. The chain employs TRBV7-8 and TRBJ1-4; 7 bases agree with TRBD1. The CDR3 loop spans 15 amino acids. CDR1 SGHVS and CDR2 FQNEAQ come from the germline V gene. Trimming took 5 bases from V and 5 from J; bases not matched to a gene: 8.

The table lists this clonotype with a few counts. The chain is built from TRBV27 and TRBJ2-5; 7 bases fit TRBD2. V was clipped by 5 bases and J by 4 bases; unmatched bases: 4. The CDR3 contains 13 residues. Germline V gene lookup returns CDR1 MNHEY and CDR2 SMNVEV (reference sequence). This CDR3 is CASSPREGETQYF. The CDR3, as DNA: TGTGCCAGCAGTCCCAGGGAGGGAGAGACCCAGTACTTC.

This chain uses TRBV28 with TRBJ2-4; 7 bases line up with TRBD1. The J call is uncertain, as TRBJ2-7 better fits the DNA end. Looked up from germline, CDR1 is MDHEN and CDR2 is SYDVKM. This CDR3 spans 14 amino acids. The CDR3 DNA reads TGTGCCAGTCCGAACCGGGACAGAGCCTACGAGCAGTACTTC. It specifies CASPNRDRAYEQYF.

The J gene is TRBJ2-5, the V gene TRBV2; the match to TRBD1 covers 9 bases. Germline V gene lookup returns CDR1 SNHLY and CDR2 FYNNEI. The CDR3 contains 13 residues. V was pared by 10 bases and J by 4 bases, with 7 bases of the junction left unmatched. The CDR3 reads CAKGQGLGETQYF. The CDR3 DNA is TGTGCCAAGGGACAGGGTCTTGGAGAGACCCAGTACTTC.

This clonotype has more than one count but fewer than ten. The CDR3 nucleotides read TGTGCCTGTACCCAGGGGGGGAACACTGAAGCTTTCTTT. As protein: CACTQGGNTEAFF. The V call is TRBV12-3 or TRBV12-4, the J call TRBJ1-1; 7 bases are shared with TRBD1. Trimming took 11 bases from V and 1 from J; bases not matched to a gene: 7. The CDR3 length is 13 residues.

Remarks on this clonotype: The junction does not match germline at one end; this may be a read error. The chain combines TRBV4-1 with TRBJ2-5, with 7 bases matching TRBD1. The length of the CDR3 is 14 residues. The germline V gene encodes CDR1 MGHRA and CDR2 YSYEKL. CDR3 residues: CASSPGQPQETQYF. Here the CDR3 DNA reads TGTGCCAGCAGTCCGGGACAGCCCCAAGAGACCCAGTACTTC.

Note on this clonotype: The conserved closing phenylalanine or tryptophan is absent in this CDR3, likely reflecting a read error. CDR3 protein: CASSPTSGRTYEQYS. For the CDR3, the DNA is TGTGCCAGCAGCCCAACCTCCGGACGGACCTACGAGCAGTACTCC. V gene TRBV3-1 combines with J gene TRBJ2-5; no firm D call. The J call is uncertain, as TRBJ2-7 better fits the DNA end. This CDR3 has 15 residues. Germline V gene data show CDR1 as LGHDT and CDR2 as YNNKEL (reference sequence).

This sequence joins TRBV12-3 or TRBV12-4 and TRBJ1-1, with unresolved D. The ends were cut back, 7 bases at V and 8 bases at J, with 14 bases in the middle. The CDR3 is 12 amino acids. The CDR3 DNA follows: TGTGCCAGCACTACCCCCGTCGCAGAAGCTTTCTTT. Residues: CASTTPVAEAFF.